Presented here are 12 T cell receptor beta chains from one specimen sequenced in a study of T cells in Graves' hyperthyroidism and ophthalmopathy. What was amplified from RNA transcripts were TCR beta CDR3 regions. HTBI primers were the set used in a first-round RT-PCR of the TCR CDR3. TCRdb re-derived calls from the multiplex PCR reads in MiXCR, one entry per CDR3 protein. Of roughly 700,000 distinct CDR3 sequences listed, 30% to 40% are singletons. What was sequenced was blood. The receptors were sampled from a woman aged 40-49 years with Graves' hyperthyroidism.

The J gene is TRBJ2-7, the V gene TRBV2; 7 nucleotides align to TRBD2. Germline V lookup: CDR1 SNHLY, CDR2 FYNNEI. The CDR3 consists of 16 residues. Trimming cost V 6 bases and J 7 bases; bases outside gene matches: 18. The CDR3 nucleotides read TGTGCCAGCAGCCAAGGATGGGGGAGGGCCGTGAATGAGCAGTACTTC. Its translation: CASSQGWGRAVNEQYF.

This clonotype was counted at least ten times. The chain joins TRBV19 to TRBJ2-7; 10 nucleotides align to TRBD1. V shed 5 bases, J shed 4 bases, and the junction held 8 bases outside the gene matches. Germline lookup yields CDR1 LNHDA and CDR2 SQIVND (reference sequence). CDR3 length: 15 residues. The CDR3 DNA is TGTGCCAGTAGTGCATCCGGGACAGGGGAATACGAGCAGTACTTC. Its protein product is CASSASGTGEYEQYF.

The CDR3 reads CARGGDPREEIGELFF. DNA for the CDR3: TGTGCCAGGGGGGGGGACCCAAGGGAAGAAATCGGGGAGCTGTTTTTT. The V call is TRBV6-9, the J call TRBJ2-2; 7 bases align to TRBD2. The V and J ends lost 9 bases and 7 bases, in that order; junction bases with no gene match: 17. Germline V gene sequence: CDR1 MNHGY, CDR2 SVAAGI. The CDR3 loop spans 16 amino acids.

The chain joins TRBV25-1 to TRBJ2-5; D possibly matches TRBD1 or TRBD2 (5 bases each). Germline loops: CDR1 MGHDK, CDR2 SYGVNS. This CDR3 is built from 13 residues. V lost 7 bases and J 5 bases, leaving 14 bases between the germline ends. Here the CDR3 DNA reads TGTGCCAGCACCCCAGAAGGGGAGGAGACCCAGTACTTC. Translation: CASTPEGEETQYF. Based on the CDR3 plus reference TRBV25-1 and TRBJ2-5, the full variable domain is EADIYQTPRYLVIGTGKKITLECSQTMGHDKMYWYQQDPGMELHLIHYSYGVNSTEKGDLSSESTVSRIRTEHFPLTLESARPSHTSQYLCASTPEGEETQYFGPGTRLLVL.

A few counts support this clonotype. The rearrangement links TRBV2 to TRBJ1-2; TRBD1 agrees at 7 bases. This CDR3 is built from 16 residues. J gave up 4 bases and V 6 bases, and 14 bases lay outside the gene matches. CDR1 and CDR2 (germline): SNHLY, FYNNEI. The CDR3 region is CASRSDRAPGGYGYTF. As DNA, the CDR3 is TGTGCCAGCAGGTCCGACAGGGCCCCGGGGGGCTATGGCTACACCTTC.

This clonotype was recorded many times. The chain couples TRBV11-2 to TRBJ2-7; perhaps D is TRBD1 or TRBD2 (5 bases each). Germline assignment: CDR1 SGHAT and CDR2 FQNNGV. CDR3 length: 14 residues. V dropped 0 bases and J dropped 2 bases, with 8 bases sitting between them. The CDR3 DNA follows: TGTGCCAGCAGCTTAGAGAGAGGGGCCTACGAGCAGTACTTC. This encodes CASSLERGAYEQYF.

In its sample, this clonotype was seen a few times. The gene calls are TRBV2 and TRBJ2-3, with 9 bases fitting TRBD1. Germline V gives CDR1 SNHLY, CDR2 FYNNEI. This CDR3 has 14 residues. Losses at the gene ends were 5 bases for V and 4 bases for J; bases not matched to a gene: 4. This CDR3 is CASSPRQGADTQYF. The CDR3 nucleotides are TGTGCCAGCAGTCCCCGACAGGGGGCAGATACGCAGTATTTT.

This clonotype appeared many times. CDR3 sequence (DNA): TGTGCCAGCAGCTTGAATGGACTAGCGGGACGCGTCACCGGGGAGCTGTTTTTT. Amino acids: CASSLNGLAGRVTGELFF. The chain uses TRBV7-2 and TRBJ2-2; TRBD2 agrees at 12 bases. The CDR3 is 18 residues long. Trimming removed 3 bases from V and 4 bases from J; junction bases left unmatched: 9. Looked up from germline, CDR1 is SGHTA and CDR2 is FQGNSA.

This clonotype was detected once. This CDR3 is CASSEYGRAREQFF. The CDR3 nucleotides are TGTGCCAGCAGTGAATACGGGAGGGCCCGTGAGCAGTTCTTC. J is TRBJ2-1 and V is TRBV25-1, with 8 bases aligning to TRBD2. The CDR3 covers 14 residues. In germline, CDR1 is MGHDK, CDR2 SYGVNS. V was clipped by 0 bases and J by 9 bases; unmatched bases: 4.

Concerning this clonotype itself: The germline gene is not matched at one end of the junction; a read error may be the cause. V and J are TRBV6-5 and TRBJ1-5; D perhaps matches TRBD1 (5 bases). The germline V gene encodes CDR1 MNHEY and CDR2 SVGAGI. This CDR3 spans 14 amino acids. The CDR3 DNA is TGTGCCAGCAGTTACTCACAGGACAATCGGCCCCAGCATTTT. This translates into CASSYSQDNRPQHF.

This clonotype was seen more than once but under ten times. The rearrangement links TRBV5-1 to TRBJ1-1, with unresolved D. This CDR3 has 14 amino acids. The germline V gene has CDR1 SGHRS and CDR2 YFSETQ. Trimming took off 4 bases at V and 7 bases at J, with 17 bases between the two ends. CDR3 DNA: TGCGCCAGCAGCCAAGCCGTGCCGATCAATGAAGCTTTCTTT. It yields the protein CASSQAVPINEAFF.

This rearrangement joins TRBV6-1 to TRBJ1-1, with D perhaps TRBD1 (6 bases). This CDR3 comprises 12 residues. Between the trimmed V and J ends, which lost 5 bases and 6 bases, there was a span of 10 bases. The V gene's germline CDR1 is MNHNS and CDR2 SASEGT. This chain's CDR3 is CASSYGTPEAFF. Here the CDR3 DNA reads TGTGCCAGCAGTTATGGGACACCTGAAGCTTTCTTT.